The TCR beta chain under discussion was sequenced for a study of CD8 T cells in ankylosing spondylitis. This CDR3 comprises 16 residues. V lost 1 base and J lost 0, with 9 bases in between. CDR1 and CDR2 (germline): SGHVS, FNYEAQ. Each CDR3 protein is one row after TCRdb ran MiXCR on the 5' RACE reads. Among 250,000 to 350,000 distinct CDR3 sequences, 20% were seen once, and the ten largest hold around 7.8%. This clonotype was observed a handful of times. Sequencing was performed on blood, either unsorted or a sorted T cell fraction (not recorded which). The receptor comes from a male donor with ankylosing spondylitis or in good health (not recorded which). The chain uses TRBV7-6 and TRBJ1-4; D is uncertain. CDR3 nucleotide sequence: TGTGCCAGCAGCTTAGGTAGCGGTGCAACTAATGAAAAACTGTTTTTT. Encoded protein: CASSLGSGATNEKLFF. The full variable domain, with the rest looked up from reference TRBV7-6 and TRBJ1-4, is GAGVSQSPRYKVTKRGQDVALRCDPISGHVSLYWYRQALGQGPEFLTYFNYEAQQDKSGLPNDRFSAERPEGSISTLTIQRTEQRDSAMYRCASSLGSGATNEKLFFGSGTQLSVL.